These 7 T cell receptor beta chains came from one sample sequenced in a study of EBV T-cell therapy then PD-1 blockade in nasopharyngeal carcinoma. Assay: immunoSEQ multiplex PCR; the TCRdb copy retains only in-frame clones and omits some. Among fewer than 25,000 clones listed, 84% were seen once. Time point of the sample: 266 days after commencement of treatment, after nivolumab therapy. The treatment: AdE1-LMPpoly-expanded autologous EBV-specific T-cell therapy followed by anti-PD-1 nivolumab. Their antigens remain unidentified. Sequencing used CD8+ T cells from blood, obtained at roughly day 250 from a patient whose treatment included autologous EBV-specific T cells and nivolumab. Receptors were obtained from a middle-aged man with nasopharyngeal carcinoma.

This chain uses TRBV27 with TRBJ2-7; D is undetermined. The CDR3 has 13 residues. Germline assignment: CDR1 MNHEY and CDR2 SMNVEV (reference sequence). Trimming removed 6 bases at V and 1 base at J, with 10 bases between. The CDR3: CASSLFSSYEQYF. The CDR3 DNA sequence: TGTGCCAGCAGCCTGTTTAGTTCCTACGAGCAGTACTTC.

The V gene is TRBV6-4, the J gene TRBJ2-1; 8 positions agree with TRBD1. V lost 3 bases and J lost 3; bases outside the gene matches: 4. The CDR3 covers 15 residues. The germline CDR1 and CDR2 sequences are MRHNA and SNTAGT. DNA of the CDR3: TGTGCCAGCAGTGATCCCGGACAGGGCTACAATGAGCAGTTCTTC. Protein sequence: CASSDPGQGYNEQFF.

Within the sample, this clone is medium-sized (0.01 to 0.1%). The rearrangement joins TRBV4-2 to TRBJ2-2; 7 bases match TRBD1. Germline V gene data show CDR1 as LGHNA and CDR2 as YNFKEQ. The CDR3 is 14 amino acids. J gave up 3 bases and V 3 bases, and 1 base lay outside the gene matches. CDR3 nucleotides: TGTGCCAGCAGCCAGGGGACAGACACCGGGGAGCTGTTTTTT. Translating it yields CASSQGTDTGELFF.

The V call is TRBV7-8, the J call TRBJ1-2, with 9 bases aligning to TRBD1. This CDR3 region has 15 residues. J gave up 0 bases and V 5 bases, and 4 bases lay outside the gene matches. Germline loops: CDR1 SGHVS, CDR2 FQNEAQ. In DNA, the CDR3 is TGTGCCAGCAGCACCGGGACAGGGTCTAACTATGGCTACACCTTC. It is translated as CASSTGTGSNYGYTF.

This clone appeared a single time. This chain links TRBV9 with TRBJ1-4; the D is unclear. Germline loops: CDR1 SGDLS, CDR2 YYNGEE. V was cut by 5 bases and J by 0 bases, with 5 bases left in between. The CDR3 is made up of 13 amino acids. The CDR3: CASSYATNEKLFF. CDR3 nucleotides: TGTGCCAGCAGTTATGCAACTAATGAAAAACTGTTTTTT. Variable domain in full (rest from reference TRBV9 and TRBJ1-4): DSGVTQTPKHLITATGQRVTLRCSPRSGDLSVYWYQQSLDQGLQFLIQYYNGEERAKGNILERFSAQQFPDLHSELNLSSLELGDSALYFCASSYATNEKLFFGSGTQLSVL.

The V call is TRBV27, the J call TRBJ2-5, with TRBD2 matching over 10 bases. This CDR3 has 17 amino acids. Looked up from germline, CDR1 is MNHEY and CDR2 is SMNVEV (reference sequence). V lost 10 bases, J lost 4 bases, and 18 bases stayed unmatched. CDR3 in amino acids: CATRASVSGGVRETQYF. The DNA of the CDR3 is TGTGCCACCAGGGCATCCGTGAGCGGGGGGGTTAGAGAGACCCAGTACTTC.

The V call is TRBV7-6, the J call TRBJ2-2; D is unresolved. Per the germline V gene, CDR1 is SGHVS and CDR2 is FNYEAQ. Trimming took off 5 bases at V and 0 bases at J, with 16 bases between the two ends. The CDR3 loop spans 17 amino acids. CDR3 nucleotides: TGTGCCAGCAGCCGAACCAGACTGGCGGCGAACACCGGGGAGCTGTTTTTT. This sequence encodes CASSRTRLAANTGELFF.